Shown below are 27 T cell receptor beta chains from a single sample sequenced in a study of cytomegalovirus exposure and HLA in healthy donors. PCR was performed using 60 Vbeta and 13 Jbeta primers. TCRdb keeps only in-frame clones here, not all; method: immunoSEQ multiplex PCR. This sample has some 100,000 clones, with 65% to 75% found just once. Source material: PBMCs. The receptor set was obtained from a woman under 30 in good health and CMV-seropositive.

J is TRBJ2-3 and V is TRBV2; 11 nucleotides match TRBD2. Germline CDR1 is SNHLY and CDR2 is FYNNEI. This CDR3 is 15 amino acids long. The J segment lost 6 bases and the V segment lost 6 bases, leaving 8 bases of the junction unmatched. CDR3 loop: CASSAQTSGTDTQYF. The DNA for the CDR3 is TGTGCCAGCAGCGCCCAGACTAGCGGGACTGATACGCAGTATTTT.

The rearrangement joins TRBV29-1 to TRBJ2-7; D is perhaps TRBD1 (6 bases). Germline CDR1 and CDR2: SQVTM and ANQGSEA. This CDR3 is built from 12 residues. The V end lost 3 bases, the J end lost 5 bases, and 11 bases lay between the germline ends. CDR3 DNA: TGCAGCGTTGAGAAAGGGGGTGACGAGCAGTACTTC. Translating it yields CSVEKGGDEQYF.

The J gene is TRBJ2-2, the V gene TRBV5-1; D perhaps matches TRBD2 (5 bases). Germline V CDR1 and CDR2: SGHRS, YFSETQ. This CDR3 region has 13 residues. Trimming removed 4 bases at V and 1 base at J, with 5 bases between. The CDR3 reads CASSRGNTGELFF. CDR3 DNA sequence: TGCGCCAGCAGCCGGGGGAACACCGGGGAGCTGTTTTTT.

On this clone itself: The junction does not match germline at one end; this may be a read error. The chain combines TRBV7-9 with TRBJ1-1; D is unresolved. The germline V gene has CDR1 SEHNR and CDR2 FQNEAQ (reference sequence). There are 13 residues in the CDR3. CDR3 bases: TGTTCCAGCAGCCGAATTACAGTGCATGAAGCTTTCTTT. Protein sequence: CSSSRITVHEAFF.

This clone was found a few times. The rearrangement links TRBV4-1 to TRBJ1-1; D gene unclear. CDR3 length: 15 amino acids. The germline CDR1 and CDR2 sequences are MGHRA and YSYEKL. The V end was cut by 4 bases, the J end by 0 bases, with 12 bases between. The CDR3 DNA reads as TGCGCCAGCAGCCCTAGCCCCAGAATGAACACTGAAGCTTTCTTT. Protein sequence: CASSPSPRMNTEAFF.

The V and J genes are TRBV28 and TRBJ1-1; D is uncertain. V was clipped by 8 bases and J by 4 bases, with 8 bases between them. The length of the CDR3 is 11 residues. The germline V gene encodes CDR1 MDHEN and CDR2 SYDVKM. The CDR3 is CASSRVTEAFF. CDR3 DNA: TGTGCCAGCTCCCGGGTCACTGAAGCTTTCTTT.

The gene calls are TRBV30 and TRBJ2-3, with TRBD2 matching over 8 bases. Per the germline V gene, CDR1 is GTSNPN and CDR2 is SVGIG (reference sequence). CDR3 length: 17 amino acids. Trimming took 0 bases from V and 4 from J; bases not matched to a gene: 12. This CDR3 is CAWSVQRAGELADTQYF. CDR3 coding DNA: TGTGCCTGGAGTGTACAGAGAGCGGGAGAGTTGGCAGATACGCAGTATTTT. Full variable domain (remainder filled in from reference TRBV30 and TRBJ2-3): SQTIHQWPATLVQPVGSPLSLECTVEGTSNPNLYWYRQAAGRGLQLLFYSVGIGQISSEVPQNLSASRPQDRQFILSSKKLLLSDSGFYLCAWSVQRAGELADTQYFGPGTRLTVL.

The J gene is TRBJ2-1, the V gene TRBV4-1; 12 positions agree with TRBD2. V gave up 3 bases and J gave up 10 bases; unmatched junction bases: 4. The germline V gene has CDR1 MGHRA and CDR2 YSYEKL. This CDR3 has 14 residues. CDR3 in DNA: TGCGCCAGCAGCCAGGCCGGACTAGCGGGAGAGCAGTTCTTC. Translation gives CASSQAGLAGEQFF.

This clone has just a few counts. The V call is TRBV30, the J call TRBJ1-2; 8 bases agree with TRBD1. CDR3 size: 14 residues. The V gene end was trimmed by 2 bases and the J gene end by 4 bases; junction bases not matched to a gene: 6. Germline V gives CDR1 GTSNPN, CDR2 SVGIG (reference sequence). In nucleotides, the CDR3 is TGTGCCTGGAGTAACAGGGGGGGTAGCTATGGCTACACCTTC. Its protein is CAWSNRGGSYGYTF.

The chain links TRBV19 to TRBJ1-1; D unclear. V was cut by 2 bases and J by 4 bases, with 11 bases left in between. CDR3 length: 14 residues. CDR1 and CDR2 (germline): LNHDA, SQIVND (reference sequence). In DNA, the CDR3 is TGTGCCAGTAGTATATCGGGGATGCGCACTGAAGCTTTCTTT. Translation gives CASSISGMRTEAFF.

The chain is built from TRBV6-6 and TRBJ2-1, with D maybe TRBD1 (6 bases). There are 15 residues in the CDR3. Germline V CDR1 and CDR2: MNHNY, SVGAGI (reference sequence). V shed 4 bases and J shed 0 bases, with 10 bases lying between them. The CDR3 sequence: CASSSQGSSYNEQFF. For the CDR3, the DNA is TGTGCCAGCAGTTCCCAGGGGTCCTCCTACAATGAGCAGTTCTTC.

This clone was seen more than once but under ten times. The J gene is TRBJ2-3, the V gene TRBV9; 9 nucleotides agree with TRBD2. Germline V lookup: CDR1 SGDLS, CDR2 YYNGEE. V lost 1 base and J lost 4; bases outside the gene matches: 10. The CDR3 has 17 amino acids. CDR3 coding DNA: TGTGCCAGCAGCGTAAAACCTAGCGGGACGGTTGCAGATACGCAGTATTTT. The encoded protein is CASSVKPSGTVADTQYF.

The chain carries TRBV7-6 and TRBJ1-1; D is unclear. V lost 1 base and J lost 1, with 4 bases in between. Germline-derived CDR1 and CDR2 are SGHVS and FNYEAQ. The CDR3 totals 13 residues. This CDR3 is CASSLDQNTEAFF. CDR3 nucleotide sequence: TGTGCCAGCAGCTTAGATCAGAACACTGAAGCTTTCTTT.

V gene TRBV28 combines with J gene TRBJ1-5, with no clear D. Deletions cut 8 bases from V and 1 base from J, with 9 bases between. The CDR3 has 13 amino acids. Germline V gene sequence: CDR1 MDHEN, CDR2 SYDVKM. This chain's CDR3 is CASEHYSNQPQHF. In nucleotides, the CDR3 is TGTGCCAGCGAGCACTACAGCAATCAGCCCCAGCATTTT.

The chain employs TRBV28 and TRBJ1-5, with D possibly TRBD1 on 6 matching bases. The CDR3 spans 12 residues. Trimming shortened V by 11 bases and J by 5 bases, and 13 bases separated the two germline ends. Germline CDR1 and CDR2: MDHEN and SYDVKM. CDR3 residues: CAVGGGDQPQHF. The CDR3 region has the DNA TGTGCCGTGGGAGGGGGGGATCAGCCCCAGCATTTT.

This chain links TRBV6-1 with TRBJ2-5; D might be TRBD2 (7 bases). The CDR3 sequence is 15 residues long. V was clipped by 6 bases and J by 1 base, with 15 bases between them. Germline V CDR1 and CDR2: MNHNS, SASEGT. In DNA, the CDR3 is TGTGCCAGCAGGGGGGGGCGATTCTTCCAAGAGACCCAGTACTTC. It yields the protein CASRGGRFFQETQYF.

The rearrangement uses TRBV19 and TRBJ1-1; D might be TRBD1 (6 bases). The CDR3 has 13 residues. Germline V CDR1 and CDR2: LNHDA, SQIVND (reference sequence). With 7 bases removed from V and 4 bases from J, the gap between germline ends came to 13 bases. CDR3 protein: CASIAGAITEAFF. The CDR3 nucleotides are TGTGCCAGTATCGCAGGGGCCATCACTGAAGCTTTCTTT. The variable domain in full, completed from reference TRBV19 and TRBJ1-1, reads DGGITQSPKYLFRKEGQNVTLSCEQNLNHDAMYWYRQDPGQGLRLIYYSQIVNDFQKGDIAEGYSVSREKKESFPLTVTSAQKNPTAFYLCASIAGAITEAFFGQGTRLTVV.

The chain employs TRBV5-1 and TRBJ1-2; TRBD1 matches at 7 bases. This CDR3 spans 14 amino acids. Germline V gene data show CDR1 as SGHRS and CDR2 as YFSETQ. V lost 4 bases to trimming and J lost 4 bases; unmatched junction nucleotides: 7. The CDR3 DNA sequence: TGCGCCAGCAGCCTCGGACAGGAGGGCTATGGCTACACCTTC. This codes for CASSLGQEGYGYTF.

V and J are TRBV6-1 and TRBJ1-2; D not certain. Trimming stripped 2 bases from V and 1 base from J, with 8 bases between. This CDR3 region has 14 residues. The V gene's germline CDR1 is MNHNS and CDR2 SASEGT. The CDR3 DNA follows: TGTGCCAGCAGTGAAATCGGCGGTAACTATGGCTACACCTTC. It encodes CASSEIGGNYGYTF.

The V and J genes are TRBV6-5 and TRBJ2-7, with D perhaps TRBD1 (5 bases). This CDR3 has 15 residues. Germline V gene lookup returns CDR1 MNHEY and CDR2 SVGAGI. The V end lost 0 bases, the J end lost 2 bases, and 11 bases lay between the germline ends. CDR3 bases: TGTGCCAGCAGTTACTCGACAGAACTAACCTACGAGCAGTACTTC. Translated, it gives CASSYSTELTYEQYF.

J is TRBJ2-4 and V is TRBV30; D is undetermined. There are 11 residues in the CDR3. The germline CDR1 and CDR2 sequences are GTSNPN and SVGIG (reference sequence). V was shortened by 2 bases and J by 7 bases, with 6 bases between the two germline ends. This chain's CDR3 is CAWSNGNIQYF. The CDR3 coding sequence is TGTGCCTGGAGTAATGGCAACATTCAGTACTTC.

The chain carries TRBV7-2 and TRBJ2-3, with D hard to call. The V and J ends lost 1 base and 10 bases respectively, with 9 bases between them. This CDR3 region has 12 residues. In germline, CDR1 is SGHTA, CDR2 FQGNSA. The CDR3 here is CASSLVARAQYF. In DNA form, the CDR3 reads TGTGCCAGCAGCTTAGTAGCTCGGGCGCAGTATTTT.

J is TRBJ2-5 and V is TRBV25-1; D uncertain. V shed 5 bases and J shed 0 bases, with 7 bases lying between them. The germline V gene has CDR1 MGHDK and CDR2 SYGVNS. This CDR3 spans 13 amino acids. Here the CDR3 DNA reads TGTGCCAGCAGTCCTACCTACCAAGAGACCCAGTACTTC. This sequence encodes CASSPTYQETQYF.

The chain is built from TRBV18 and TRBJ1-5; TRBD1 agrees at 7 bases. Trimming at V came to 3 bases and at J to 0 bases, leaving 11 bases not matched to a gene. The CDR3 runs to 18 residues. Germline loops: CDR1 KGHSH, CDR2 LQKENI. The CDR3 DNA follows: TGTGCCAGCTCACCCCCATCGCGGGGACAGAATAGCAATCAGCCCCAGCATTTT. This gives the protein CASSPPSRGQNSNQPQHF.

The chain links TRBV2 to TRBJ1-2, with 7 bases lining up with TRBD1. The CDR3 consists of 14 residues. Germline CDR1 is SNHLY and CDR2 is FYNNEI. V lost 3 bases, J lost 4 bases, and 5 bases stayed unmatched. CDR3 amino acids: CASSEEGAGYGYTF. The CDR3 DNA is TGTGCCAGCAGTGAGGAGGGGGCCGGCTATGGCTACACCTTC.

The gene calls are TRBV7-9 and TRBJ2-1, with 9 bases lining up with TRBD1. V trimming: 5 bases; J trimming: 4 bases; junction bases outside the gene matches: 6. This CDR3 has 15 amino acids. Germline assignment: CDR1 SEHNR and CDR2 FQNEAQ (reference sequence). In DNA, the CDR3 is TGTGCCAGCAGCCCCCGGGACAGGGATTACAATGAGCAGTTCTTC. Amino acid sequence: CASSPRDRDYNEQFF.

CDR3: CASTRDRGSYEQYF. DNA of the CDR3: TGTGCCAGCACCCGGGACAGGGGCTCCTACGAGCAGTACTTC. V usage is TRBV6-6 and J usage is TRBJ2-7, with 10 bases matching TRBD1. J lost 0 bases, V lost 7 bases, and 3 bases had no gene match. Per germline, CDR1 MNHNY and CDR2 SVGAGI (reference sequence). This CDR3 spans 14 amino acids.